This is a list of T cell receptor beta chains from one sample in a study of T cell changes during pregnancy in multiple sclerosis. The method was immunoSEQ multiplex PCR; TCRdb's version includes in-frame clones alone and lacks a portion of them. The repertoire consists of 50,000 to 55,000 clones, with 80% to 95% occurring once and the leading ten covering approximately 0.39%. The sequencing here drew on CD4+ T cells from peripheral blood mononuclear cells, taken after pregnancy. These TCRs come from a female donor with multiple sclerosis, enrolled in a pregnancy study. CDR3s include the opening cysteine and the closing phenylalanine or tryptophan. Each record gives: J gene, V gene, clone size, CDR3 length, D gene, CDR3 protein, CDR3 DNA. D genes are given only for firm matches. Some rows mark clone size as missing; the rest say once, few, many or name a class of expanded clone.

J gene: TRBJ2-1; V gene: TRBV7-2; clone size: .; CDR3 length: 14; D gene: .; CDR3 protein: CASSPAVSSGEQFF; CDR3 DNA: TGTGCCAGCAGCCCCGCGGTGTCTTCTGGTGAGCAGTTCTTC
J gene: TRBJ2-7; V gene: TRBV7-6; clone size: .; CDR3 length: 14; D gene: .; CDR3 protein: CASSSLTGRYEQYF; CDR3 DNA: TGTGCCAGCAGCTCACTGACAGGCAGATACGAGCAGTACTTC
J gene: TRBJ1-2; V gene: TRBV6-5; clone size: .; CDR3 length: 12; D gene: TRBD1; CDR3 protein: CASKQGSYGYTF; CDR3 DNA: TGTGCCAGCAAACAGGGGAGCTATGGCTACACCTTC
J gene: TRBJ2-7; V gene: TRBV13; clone size: few; CDR3 length: 18; D gene: TRBD1; CDR3 protein: CASSFPEGRDSKTYEQYF; CDR3 DNA: TGTGCCAGCAGCTTTCCCGAGGGACGGGACAGTAAAACCTACGAGCAGTACTTC
J gene: TRBJ2-1; V gene: TRBV7-9; clone size: once; CDR3 length: 15; D gene: .; CDR3 protein: CASSLQSLSYNEQFF; CDR3 DNA: TGTGCCAGCAGCTTACAATCACTGAGCTACAATGAGCAGTTCTTC
J gene: TRBJ2-1; V gene: TRBV7-8; clone size: .; CDR3 length: 22; D gene: .; CDR3 protein: CASSLVERTESWTSSSYNEQFF; CDR3 DNA: TGTGCCAGCAGCTTAGTAGAGAGGACCGAAAGTTGGACATCCAGCTCCTACAATGAGCAGTTCTTC
J gene: TRBJ1-2; V gene: TRBV18; clone size: once; CDR3 length: 14; D gene: .; CDR3 protein: CASSPGGGLGGYTF; CDR3 DNA: TGTGCCAGCTCACCCGGCGGGGGATTGGGGGGCTACACCTTC
J gene: TRBJ2-5; V gene: TRBV7-9; clone size: .; CDR3 length: 13; D gene: TRBD2; CDR3 protein: CASSLAGGETQYF; CDR3 DNA: TGTGCCAGCAGCTTAGCGGGAGGGGAGACCCAGTACTTC
J gene: TRBJ1-5; V gene: TRBV19; clone size: .; CDR3 length: 14; D gene: .; CDR3 protein: CASSIRGSNQPQHF; CDR3 DNA: TGTGCCAGTAGTATACGCGGGAGCAATCAGCCCCAGCATTTT
J gene: TRBJ1-2; V gene: TRBV6-1; clone size: .; CDR3 length: 13; D gene: .; CDR3 protein: CASSGQSISGYTF; CDR3 DNA: TGTGCCAGCAGCGGACAGAGCATCAGTGGCTACACCTTC
J gene: TRBJ1-1; V gene: TRBV10-3; clone size: once; CDR3 length: 14; D gene: .; CDR3 protein: CAIISGQGHTEAFF; CDR3 DNA: TGTGCCATCATATCGGGCCAGGGCCACACTGAAGCTTTCTTT
J gene: TRBJ2-1; V gene: TRBV19; clone size: .; CDR3 length: 16; D gene: TRBD2; CDR3 protein: CASRPTSGRTYNEQFF; CDR3 DNA: TGTGCCAGTAGGCCGACTAGCGGGAGGACCTACAATGAGCAGTTCTTC
J gene: TRBJ2-3; V gene: TRBV9; clone size: .; CDR3 length: 16; D gene: TRBD2; CDR3 protein: CASSVEGGTSTDTQYF; CDR3 DNA: TGTGCCAGCAGCGTAGAGGGAGGGACTAGCACAGATACGCAGTATTTT
J gene: TRBJ2-7; V gene: TRBV25-1; clone size: .; CDR3 length: 16; D gene: .; CDR3 protein: CASSEYNRQGSYEQYF; CDR3 DNA: TGTGCCAGCAGTGAATATAATCGGCAGGGCTCCTACGAGCAGTACTTC
J gene: TRBJ2-2; V gene: TRBV4-3; clone size: .; CDR3 length: 18; D gene: .; CDR3 protein: CASSSDPPGSVDTGELFF; CDR3 DNA: TGCGCCAGCAGCTCTGACCCCCCAGGCTCGGTGGACACCGGGGAGCTGTTTTTT
J gene: TRBJ2-5; V gene: TRBV7-9; clone size: .; CDR3 length: 13; D gene: TRBD1; CDR3 protein: CASSGTGIETQYF; CDR3 DNA: TGTGCCAGCAGCGGGACAGGGATAGAGACCCAGTACTTC
J gene: TRBJ2-1; V gene: TRBV5-6; clone size: .; CDR3 length: 16; D gene: .; CDR3 protein: CASSFRTSSSYNEQFF; CDR3 DNA: TGTGCCAGCAGCTTTCGAACTAGCAGCTCCTACAATGAGCAGTTCTTC
J gene: TRBJ2-7; V gene: TRBV5-1; clone size: .; CDR3 length: 13; D gene: .; CDR3 protein: CASSEESSYEQYF; CDR3 DNA: TGCGCCAGCAGCGAGGAGAGCTCCTACGAGCAGTACTTC
J gene: TRBJ2-5; V gene: TRBV5-1; clone size: .; CDR3 length: 15; D gene: TRBD1; CDR3 protein: CASSSGDRGDETQYF; CDR3 DNA: TGCGCCAGCAGCTCCGGGGACAGGGGAGACGAGACCCAGTACTTC
J gene: TRBJ2-2; V gene: TRBV11-3; clone size: .; CDR3 length: 15; D gene: .; CDR3 protein: CASSGSREVGGELFF; CDR3 DNA: TGTGCCAGCAGCGGAAGCAGGGAGGTGGGCGGGGAGCTGTTTTTT
J gene: TRBJ1-2; V gene: TRBV18; clone size: .; CDR3 length: 15; D gene: TRBD1; CDR3 protein: CASSGQEGGNYGYTF; CDR3 DNA: TGTGCCAGCTCAGGACAGGAAGGAGGCAACTATGGCTACACCTTC
J gene: TRBJ1-1; V gene: TRBV4-2; clone size: .; CDR3 length: 16; D gene: TRBD1; CDR3 protein: CASSRRQGEANTEAFF; CDR3 DNA: TGTGCCAGCAGCCGAAGACAGGGGGAGGCGAACACTGAAGCTTTCTTT
J gene: TRBJ1-3; V gene: TRBV19; clone size: .; CDR3 length: 13; D gene: .; CDR3 protein: CASSMGGGNTIYF; CDR3 DNA: TGTGCCAGTAGTATGGGAGGTGGAAACACCATATATTTT
J gene: TRBJ1-2; V gene: TRBV5-6; clone size: .; CDR3 length: 14; D gene: .; CDR3 protein: CASRLSVRNYGYTF; CDR3 DNA: TGTGCCAGCAGGCTGAGTGTTCGTAACTATGGCTACACCTTC
J gene: TRBJ1-4; V gene: TRBV5-1; clone size: .; CDR3 length: 14; D gene: .; CDR3 protein: CASRHDREGEKLFF; CDR3 DNA: TGCGCCAGCAGGCACGACAGAGAAGGGGAAAAACTGTTTTTT
J gene: TRBJ2-2; V gene: TRBV9; clone size: .; CDR3 length: 16; D gene: TRBD2; CDR3 protein: CASSAQGAGDTGELFF; CDR3 DNA: TGTGCCAGCAGCGCCCAAGGAGCGGGAGACACCGGGGAGCTGTTTTTT
J gene: TRBJ2-7; V gene: TRBV27; clone size: .; CDR3 length: 15; D gene: TRBD1; CDR3 protein: CASSLSGQGNYEQYF; CDR3 DNA: TGTGCCAGCAGTCTATCAGGACAGGGAAACTACGAGCAGTACTTC
J gene: TRBJ2-7; V gene: TRBV28; clone size: .; CDR3 length: 16; D gene: .; CDR3 protein: CASSSPAGPSSYEQYF; CDR3 DNA: TGTGCCAGCAGTTCCCCGGCGGGCCCCAGCTCCTACGAGCAGTACTTC
J gene: TRBJ2-7; V gene: TRBV9; clone size: .; CDR3 length: 15; D gene: TRBD2; CDR3 protein: CASSTGTSGNYEQYF; CDR3 DNA: TGTGCCAGCAGCACAGGGACTAGCGGGAATTACGAGCAGTACTTC
J gene: TRBJ2-7; V gene: TRBV27; clone size: .; CDR3 length: 18; D gene: .; CDR3 protein: CASRHSTNKDLRANEQYF; CDR3 DNA: TGTGCCAGCAGGCACTCAACTAATAAGGACTTACGGGCGAACGAGCAGTACTTC
J gene: TRBJ1-4; V gene: TRBV5-8; clone size: .; CDR3 length: 18; D gene: TRBD1; CDR3 protein: CASSLGDGVTGVNEKLFF; CDR3 DNA: TGTGCCAGCAGCTTGGGTGACGGGGTTACAGGGGTAAACGAAAAACTGTTTTTT
J gene: TRBJ1-2; V gene: TRBV27; clone size: .; CDR3 length: 21; D gene: TRBD1; CDR3 protein: CASSLRGRAGTGGRGGYGYTF; CDR3 DNA: TGTGCCAGCAGTTTACGAGGAAGAGCCGGGACAGGGGGCAGGGGAGGCTATGGCTACACCTTC
J gene: TRBJ2-7; V gene: TRBV11-2; clone size: .; CDR3 length: 16; D gene: TRBD2; CDR3 protein: CASSLAGASGRSEQYF; CDR3 DNA: TGTGCCAGCAGCTTAGCGGGCGCTAGCGGGAGGAGCGAGCAGTACTTC
J gene: TRBJ1-1; V gene: TRBV2; clone size: .; CDR3 length: 14; D gene: .; CDR3 protein: CASSVIWSGTEAFF; CDR3 DNA: TGTGCCAGCAGCGTAATCTGGTCGGGCACTGAAGCTTTCTTT
J gene: TRBJ2-7; V gene: TRBV4-2; clone size: few; CDR3 length: 14; D gene: TRBD2; CDR3 protein: CASSSAAGGSEQYF; CDR3 DNA: TGTGCCAGCAGCTCCGCGGCGGGAGGGAGCGAGCAGTACTTC
J gene: TRBJ2-2; V gene: TRBV9; clone size: .; CDR3 length: 14; D gene: TRBD2; CDR3 protein: CASSAQGLGGELFF; CDR3 DNA: TGTGCCAGCAGCGCTCAAGGACTAGGCGGGGAGCTGTTTTTT
J gene: TRBJ2-1; V gene: TRBV19; clone size: .; CDR3 length: 18; D gene: .; CDR3 protein: CASSILRGGLLSYNEQFF; CDR3 DNA: TGTGCCAGTAGTATATTACGAGGAGGGTTGTTGTCCTACAATGAGCAGTTCTTC
J gene: TRBJ2-7; V gene: TRBV28; clone size: .; CDR3 length: 14; D gene: .; CDR3 protein: CASSPSTTGYLQYF; CDR3 DNA: TGTGCCAGCAGTCCCTCGACTACAGGGTATCTGCAGTACTTC
J gene: TRBJ1-5; V gene: TRBV19; clone size: .; CDR3 length: 16; D gene: .; CDR3 protein: CASSQANRQINQPQHF; CDR3 DNA: TGTGCCAGTAGCCAAGCAAATAGACAGATCAATCAGCCCCAGCATTTT
J gene: TRBJ2-1; V gene: TRBV7-9; clone size: .; CDR3 length: 19; D gene: TRBD2; CDR3 protein: CASSLGLAGVRGTYNEQFF; CDR3 DNA: TGTGCCAGCAGCTTAGGACTAGCGGGAGTAAGGGGAACCTACAATGAGCAGTTCTTC
J gene: TRBJ1-1; V gene: TRBV6-1; clone size: once; CDR3 length: 14; D gene: .; CDR3 protein: CASRSTAMNTEAFF; CDR3 DNA: TGTGCCAGCAGGTCGACAGCCATGAACACTGAAGCTTTCTTT
J gene: TRBJ1-5; V gene: TRBV4-1; clone size: .; CDR3 length: 17; D gene: .; CDR3 protein: CASSQEFGGYSNQPQHF; CDR3 DNA: TGCGCCAGCAGCCAAGAGTTCGGGGGTTATAGCAATCAGCCCCAGCATTTT
J gene: TRBJ2-2; V gene: TRBV21-1; clone size: .; CDR3 length: 16; D gene: .; CDR3 protein: CASSIDRLANTGELFF; CDR3 DNA: TGTGCCAGCAGCATTGACAGGTTAGCGAACACCGGGGAGCTGTTTTTT
J gene: TRBJ1-1; V gene: TRBV5-1; clone size: .; CDR3 length: 16; D gene: .; CDR3 protein: CASSFSPVGENTEAFF; CDR3 DNA: TGCGCCAGCAGCTTCTCCCCCGTGGGCGAGAACACTGAAGCTTTCTTT
J gene: TRBJ2-3; V gene: TRBV10-1; clone size: .; CDR3 length: 16; D gene: TRBD2; CDR3 protein: CASSDPTSGRTDTQYF; CDR3 DNA: TGCGCCAGCAGTGACCCCACTAGCGGGAGAACAGATACGCAGTATTTT
J gene: TRBJ2-2; V gene: TRBV5-1; clone size: .; CDR3 length: 13; D gene: .; CDR3 protein: CASSLSVAGELFF; CDR3 DNA: TGCGCCAGCAGCTTAAGCGTCGCCGGGGAGCTGTTTTTT
J gene: TRBJ2-2; V gene: TRBV29-1; clone size: .; CDR3 length: 15; D gene: TRBD2; CDR3 protein: CSVPTSGSGTGELFF; CDR3 DNA: TGCAGCGTCCCTACTAGCGGCTCAGGAACCGGGGAGCTGTTTTTT